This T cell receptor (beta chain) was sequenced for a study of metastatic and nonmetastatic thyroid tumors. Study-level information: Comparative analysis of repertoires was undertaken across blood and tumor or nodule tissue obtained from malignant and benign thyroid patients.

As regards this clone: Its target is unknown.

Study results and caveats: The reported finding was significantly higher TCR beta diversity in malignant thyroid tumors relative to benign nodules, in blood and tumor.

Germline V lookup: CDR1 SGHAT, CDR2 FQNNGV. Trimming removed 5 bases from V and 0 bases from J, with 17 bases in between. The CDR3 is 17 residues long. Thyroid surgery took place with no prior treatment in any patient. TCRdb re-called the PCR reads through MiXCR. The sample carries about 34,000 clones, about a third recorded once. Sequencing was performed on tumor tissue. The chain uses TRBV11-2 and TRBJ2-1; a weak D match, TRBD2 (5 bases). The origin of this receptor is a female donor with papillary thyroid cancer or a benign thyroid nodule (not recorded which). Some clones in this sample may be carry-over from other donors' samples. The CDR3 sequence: CASSLRGSGSSYNEQFF. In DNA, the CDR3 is TGTGCCAGCAGCCTCCGGGGATCGGGGTCCTCCTACAATGAGCAGTTCTTC.